This T cell receptor (beta chain) was recovered during a study of blood T cell repertoires in COVID-19. At the level of the study: Whether acute or convalescent, the COVID-19 samples came from the United States, Italy and Spain. Sources were T cells, B-cell-depleted T cells, or PBMCs; the material itself was cDNA or gDNA.

Recruited during active infection, patients (from Seattle) were subsequently followed longitudinally. As processed by the authors: Nucleated cell number was recorded as an estimate derived from reference gene primer amplification. Using immunoSEQ multiplex PCR, the repertoire was profiled, and TCRdb retains in-frame clones only, with some absent. The V and J calls and clone size are taken from that table; D and trimming were inferred from the DNA. The data show 100,000 to 150,000 clones, with about 70% seen just once and 4.5% to 6% held by the top ten. The CDR3 has 12 amino acids. CDR1 and CDR2 (germline): LGHDT, YNNKEL (reference sequence). V was trimmed by 2 bases and J by 4 bases, leaving 6 bases between them.

This rearrangement joins TRBV3-1 (or the pseudogene TRBV3-2) to TRBJ2-7; D is unclear. This clonotype originated in a man older than 75 with COVID-19, enrolled during active disease. What was sequenced was peripheral blood. The CDR3 sequence: CASSQTPYEQYF. CDR3 in DNA: TGTGCCAGCAGCCAAACACCTTACGAGCAGTACTTC.